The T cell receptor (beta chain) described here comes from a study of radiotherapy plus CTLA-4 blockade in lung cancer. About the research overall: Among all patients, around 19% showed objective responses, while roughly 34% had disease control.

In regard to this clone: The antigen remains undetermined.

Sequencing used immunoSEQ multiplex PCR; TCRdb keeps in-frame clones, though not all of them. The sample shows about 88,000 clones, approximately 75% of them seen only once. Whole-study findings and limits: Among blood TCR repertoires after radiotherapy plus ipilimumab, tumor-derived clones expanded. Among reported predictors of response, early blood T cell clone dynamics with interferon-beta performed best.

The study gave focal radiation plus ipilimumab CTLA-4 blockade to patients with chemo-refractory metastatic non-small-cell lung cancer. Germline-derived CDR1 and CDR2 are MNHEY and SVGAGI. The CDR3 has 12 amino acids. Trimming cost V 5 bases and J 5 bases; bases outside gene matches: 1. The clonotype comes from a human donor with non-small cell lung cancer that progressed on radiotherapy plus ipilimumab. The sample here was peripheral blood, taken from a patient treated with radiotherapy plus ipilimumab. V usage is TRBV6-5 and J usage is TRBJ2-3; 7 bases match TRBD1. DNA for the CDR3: TGTGCCAGCAGTCCAGGGGGAGATACGCAGTATTTT. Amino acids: CASSPGGDTQYF.